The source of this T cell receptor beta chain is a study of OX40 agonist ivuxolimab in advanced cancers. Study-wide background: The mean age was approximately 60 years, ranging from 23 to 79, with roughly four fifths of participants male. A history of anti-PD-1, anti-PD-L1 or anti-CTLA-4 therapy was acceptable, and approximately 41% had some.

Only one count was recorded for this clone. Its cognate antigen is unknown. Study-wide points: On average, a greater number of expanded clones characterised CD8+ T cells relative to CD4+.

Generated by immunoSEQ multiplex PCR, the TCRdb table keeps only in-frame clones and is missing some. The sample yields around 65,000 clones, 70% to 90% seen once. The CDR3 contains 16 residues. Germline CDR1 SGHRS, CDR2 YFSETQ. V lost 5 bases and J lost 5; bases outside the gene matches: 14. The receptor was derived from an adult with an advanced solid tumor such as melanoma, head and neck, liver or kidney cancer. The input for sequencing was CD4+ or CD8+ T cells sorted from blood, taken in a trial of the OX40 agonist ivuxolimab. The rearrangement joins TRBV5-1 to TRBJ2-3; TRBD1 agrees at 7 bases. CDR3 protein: CASRIHSEGAGDTQYF. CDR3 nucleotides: TGCGCCAGCAGGATCCACTCCGAGGGGGCAGGAGATACGCAGTATTTT.